This T cell receptor beta chain was profiled in a study of T cells in Graves' hyperthyroidism and ophthalmopathy. Findings and limits, study-wide: Most clonotypes expanded in thyroid above 0.001 were likewise present in blood.

TCR beta CDR3 regions were amplified from RNA transcripts. TCR CDR3 regions were first amplified by RT-PCR with HTBI primers. MiXCR, run by TCRdb on the multiplex PCR reads, gives a single entry per CDR3 protein. Altogether hundreds of thousands of distinct CDR3 sequences are present, less than 20% being singletons, with the ten largest covering 28%. This clonotype was recorded many times. Its antigen is unidentified. Cells are PBMCs isolated from around 9.4 ml of fresh blood. The sequence came from a woman aged 18-29 years with Graves' ophthalmopathy. Sequencing input: blood.

For the CDR3, the DNA is TGTGCCAGCAGCCAAAGGAGACTAGCGGGAACAGATACGCAGTATTTT. This codes for CASSQRRLAGTDTQYF. The rearrangement joins TRBV14 to TRBJ2-3, with 11 positions matching TRBD2. This CDR3 region has 16 residues. The V gene end was trimmed by 2 bases and the J gene end by 3 bases; junction bases not matched to a gene: 4. Germline CDR1 is SGHDN and CDR2 is FVKESK.